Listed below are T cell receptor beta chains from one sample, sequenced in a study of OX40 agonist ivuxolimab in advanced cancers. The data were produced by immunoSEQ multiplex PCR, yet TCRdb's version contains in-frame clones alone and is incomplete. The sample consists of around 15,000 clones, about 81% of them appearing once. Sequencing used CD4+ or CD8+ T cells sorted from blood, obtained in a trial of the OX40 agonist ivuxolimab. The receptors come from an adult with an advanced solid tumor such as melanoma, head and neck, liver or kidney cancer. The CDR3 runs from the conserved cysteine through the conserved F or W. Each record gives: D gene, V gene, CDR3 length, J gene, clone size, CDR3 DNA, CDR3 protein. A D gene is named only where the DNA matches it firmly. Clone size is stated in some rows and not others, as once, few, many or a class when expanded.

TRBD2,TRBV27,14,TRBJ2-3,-,TGTGCCAGCAGTTTCGCGGGAGGCACAGATACGCAGTATTTT,CASSFAGGTDTQYF
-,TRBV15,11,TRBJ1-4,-,TGTGCCACAGAGGGCGATGAAAAACTGTTTTTT,CATEGDEKLFF
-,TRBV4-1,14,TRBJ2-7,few,TGCGCCAGCAGCCAAGGTCCCAGAGCCTACGAGCAGTACTTC,CASSQGPRAYEQYF
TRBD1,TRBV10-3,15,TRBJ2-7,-,TGTGCCATCAGTGACGCGTCGGGACAGACCTACGAGCAGTACTTC,CAISDASGQTYEQYF
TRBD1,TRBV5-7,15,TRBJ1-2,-,TGTGCCAGCAGCGGGGACCGGGACAGACTCTATGGCTACACCTTC,CASSGDRDRLYGYTF
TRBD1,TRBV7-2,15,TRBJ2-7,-,TGTGCCAGCAGCTTAGCACAGGGGGTTTTCTACGAGCAGTACTTC,CASSLAQGVFYEQYF
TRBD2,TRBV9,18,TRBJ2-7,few,TGTGCCAGCAGCGTAGGCCCCTTGATTAGCGGGGGGTACTACGAGCAGTACTTC,CASSVGPLISGGYYEQYF
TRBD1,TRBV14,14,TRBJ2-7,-,TGTGCCAGCAGCCAAGACAGGGGGCGCCACGAGCAGTACTTC,CASSQDRGRHEQYF
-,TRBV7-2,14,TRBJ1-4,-,TGTGCCAGCAGCTTGGAGCTCCTTAATGAAAAACTGTTTTTT,CASSLELLNEKLFF
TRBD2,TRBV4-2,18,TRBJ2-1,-,TGTGCCAGCAGCCAAGAAGCGGGGCTAGCGAAAACTTACAATGAGCAGTTCTTC,CASSQEAGLAKTYNEQFF
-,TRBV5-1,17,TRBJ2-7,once,TGCGCCAGCAGCCCCGTCCCTCAGGGCCGAAGCTCCTACGAGCAGTACTTC,CASSPVPQGRSSYEQYF
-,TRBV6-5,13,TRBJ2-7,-,TGTGCCAGCAGTTACTCGGGACCGTACGAGCAGTACTTC,CASSYSGPYEQYF
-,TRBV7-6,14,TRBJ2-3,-,TGTGCCAGCAGCTCCTACCCGTCCACAGATACGCAGTATTTT,CASSSYPSTDTQYF
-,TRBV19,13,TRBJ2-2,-,TGTGCCAGTAGTTTGCAGCCTGCTTGGGAGCTGTTTTTT,CASSLQPAWELFF
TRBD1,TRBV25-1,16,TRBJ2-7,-,TGTGCCAGCAGTGACCTCCCGACAGGGGAGTCAGCCGAGCAGTACTTC,CASSDLPTGESAEQYF
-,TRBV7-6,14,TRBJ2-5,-,TGTGCCAGCAGCTTGAGAGGTGCGCAAGAGACCCAGTACTTC,CASSLRGAQETQYF
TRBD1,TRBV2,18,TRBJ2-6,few,TGTGCCAGCAGTGACGTGGGACAGGTAACCTCTGGGGCCAACGTCCTGACTTTC,CASSDVGQVTSGANVLTF
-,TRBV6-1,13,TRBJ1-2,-,TGTGCCAGCGAGGGGAGCTCAAGCTTTGGCTACACCTTC,CASEGSSSFGYTF
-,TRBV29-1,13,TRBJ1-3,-,TGCAGCGTTGAGAGTGCCTTTGGAAACACCATATATTTT,CSVESAFGNTIYF
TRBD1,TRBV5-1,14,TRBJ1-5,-,TGCGCCAGCAGCAAGACAGGGGCGGGACAGCCCCAGCATTTT,CASSKTGAGQPQHF
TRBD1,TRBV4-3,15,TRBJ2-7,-,TGCGCCAGCAGCCAAGATAGAGACAGGGTCTACGAGCAGTACTTC,CASSQDRDRVYEQYF
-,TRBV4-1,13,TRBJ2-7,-,TGCGCCAGCAGCCAAGACAGATACTACGAGCAGTACTTC,CASSQDRYYEQYF
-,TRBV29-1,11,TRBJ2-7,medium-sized,TGCAGCGTCGAGAAGGAGGCAGAGCAGTACTTC,CSVEKEAEQYF
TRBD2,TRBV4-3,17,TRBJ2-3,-,TGCGCCAGCAGCCCTTCAGGGCTAGCGGGGGCCACAGATACGCAGTATTTT,CASSPSGLAGATDTQYF
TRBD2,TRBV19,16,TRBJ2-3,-,TGTGCCAGTAGCCCCCAAAGCGGGGGGTTCGCAGATACGCAGTATTTT,CASSPQSGGFADTQYF
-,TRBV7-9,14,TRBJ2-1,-,TGTGCCAGCAGCTCCAACAGGGCCCCCAATGAGCAGTTCTTC,CASSSNRAPNEQFF
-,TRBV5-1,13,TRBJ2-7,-,TGCGCCAGCAGCCGGAATGGGCCCTACGAGCAGTACTTC,CASSRNGPYEQYF
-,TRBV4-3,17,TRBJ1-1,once,TGCGCCAGCAGCCAAGATCGAAGGGGGGCGTCGGACACTGAAGCTTTCTTT,CASSQDRRGASDTEAFF
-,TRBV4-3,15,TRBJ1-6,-,TGCGCCAGCAGCCAGCAGGACAGTGAGAATTCACCCCTCCACTTT,CASSQQDSENSPLHF
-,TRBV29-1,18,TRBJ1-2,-,TGCAGCGTTTATGCCGGACAGTCTGGATCCACGTCTAACTATGGCTACACCTTC,CSVYAGQSGSTSNYGYTF
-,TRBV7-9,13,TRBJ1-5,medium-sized,TGTGCCAGCAGCTTAGGAGGGTTTCAGCCCCAGCATTTT,CASSLGGFQPQHF
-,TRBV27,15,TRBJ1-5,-,TGTGCCAGCAGTTTATACGGAAGACTCAATCAGCCCCAGCATTTT,CASSLYGRLNQPQHF
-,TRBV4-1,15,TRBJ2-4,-,TGCGCCAGCAGCCCCGACTACGAAGGGGTGTACATTCAGTACTTC,CASSPDYEGVYIQYF
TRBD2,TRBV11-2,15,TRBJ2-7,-,TGTGCCAGCAGCTCCACTAGCGGGATTCTGTACGAGCAGTACTTC,CASSSTSGILYEQYF
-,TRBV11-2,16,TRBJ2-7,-,TGTGCCAGCAGCTTAGTTCCCGAGGCTTCTTTCCGCGAGCAGTACTTC,CASSLVPEASFREQYF
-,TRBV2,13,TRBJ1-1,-,TGTGCCAGCACTCAGGGAGTTGGGACTGAAGCTTTCTTT,CASTQGVGTEAFF
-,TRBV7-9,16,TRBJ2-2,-,TGTGCCAGCAGCTTATTCGGACACGGAAACACCGGGGAGCTGTTTTTT,CASSLFGHGNTGELFF
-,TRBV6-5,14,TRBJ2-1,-,TGTGCCAGCAGTCCTGCGGACAGATACAATGAGCAGTTCTTC,CASSPADRYNEQFF
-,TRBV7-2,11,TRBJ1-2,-,TGTGCCAGCAGCTTTGAGGGGTCCTACACCTTC,CASSFEGSYTF
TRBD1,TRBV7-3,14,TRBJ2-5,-,TGTGCCAGCAGCTTGACAGGGGGCCAAGAGACCCAGTACTTC,CASSLTGGQETQYF
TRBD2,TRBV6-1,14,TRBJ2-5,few,TGTGCCAGCAGTGGGCTAGCGGAGCAAGAGACCCAGTACTTC,CASSGLAEQETQYF
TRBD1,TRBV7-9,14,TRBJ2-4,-,TGTGCCAGCAGCTTAGGACAGGGGGCTGACATTCAGTACTTC,CASSLGQGADIQYF
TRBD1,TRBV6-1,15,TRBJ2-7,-,TGTGCCAGCAGGGCCGGGACAGGGATATCCTACGAGCAGTACTTC,CASRAGTGISYEQYF
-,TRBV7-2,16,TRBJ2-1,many,TGTGCCAGCAGCTTAGACCCGGGGGCCTTCTACAATGAGCAGTTCTTC,CASSLDPGAFYNEQFF
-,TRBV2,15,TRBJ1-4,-,TGTGCCAGCAGCCGGAGGACGGTGGGAAATGAAAAACTGTTTTTT,CASSRRTVGNEKLFF
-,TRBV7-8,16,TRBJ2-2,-,TGTGCCAGCAGCCGAGGCGGGACAGCGAACACCGGGGAGCTGTTTTTT,CASSRGGTANTGELFF
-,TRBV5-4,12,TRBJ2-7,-,TGTGCCAGCAGCCCCGACTCGGGCCGTGTTGACTTC,CASSPDSGRVDF
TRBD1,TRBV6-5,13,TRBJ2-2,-,TGTGCCAGCAGTACGACAGGGACCGGGGAGCTGTTTTTT,CASSTTGTGELFF
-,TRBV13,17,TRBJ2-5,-,TGTGCCAGCAGCTTAGCGGGGGGCAGTCGTTTTAGAGAGACCCAGTACTTC,CASSLAGGSRFRETQYF
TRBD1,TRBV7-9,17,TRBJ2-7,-,TGTGCCAGCAGCCCTATCGGTTGGGACAGGGGCTCCTACGAGCAGTACTTC,CASSPIGWDRGSYEQYF
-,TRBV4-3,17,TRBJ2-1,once,TGCGCCAGCAGCCAAGAACCCCCAGGGGTCTCCTACAATGAGCAGTTCTTC,CASSQEPPGVSYNEQFF
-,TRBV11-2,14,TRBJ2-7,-,TGTGCCAGCAGCGGCGGTGGGGGCGCCTACGAGCAGTACTTC,CASSGGGGAYEQYF
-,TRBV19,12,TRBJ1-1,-,TGTGCCACGGAGGGTTTGGACACTGAAGCTTTCTTT,CATEGLDTEAFF
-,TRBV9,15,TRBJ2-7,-,TGTGCCAGCAGCGCGAACGTCCAGTCCCCCCACGAGCAGTACTTC,CASSANVQSPHEQYF
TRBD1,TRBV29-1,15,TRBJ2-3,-,TGCAGCGCTACAGGGGGCTCGGGGGTCACAGATACGCAGTATTTT,CSATGGSGVTDTQYF
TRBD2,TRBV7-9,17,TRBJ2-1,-,TGTGCCAGCAGCTCCCTATGGACTAGCCTGTGGGACAATGAGCAGTTCTTC,CASSSLWTSLWDNEQFF